This T cell receptor (beta chain) was sequenced in a study of T cells after yellow fever vaccination. Study at large: Preparation of the low-cell-number fractions used SMART-Seq v4 Ultra Low Input. Study results and caveats: Abundant bulk-population clonotypes could contaminate the FACS-sorted repertoires. CD4 and CD8 compartments shared a small share of clonotypes, likely from convergent recombination.

The table lists this clonotype with a few counts. Its target is not known. TCR cDNA was made by 5'RACE template switching, adding a universal primer site and UMIs. TCRdb used MiXCR to reprocess the 5' RACE reads, holding one entry per CDR3 protein. Of 130,000 or so distinct CDR3 sequences in the sample, 15% were seen once. The CDR3 has 14 amino acids. The germline gives CDR1 SGHAT, CDR2 FQNNGV. V was pared by 2 bases and J by 7 bases, with 4 bases of the junction left unmatched. This TCR came from a man aged 18 to 35 who received the YFV17D yellow fever vaccine. The J gene is TRBJ2-4, the V gene TRBV11-2; 8 nucleotides line up with TRBD1. Here the sequenced sample was CD8+ T cells sorted from PBMCs, taken 5 days after the yellow fever booster vaccination. CDR3 residues: CASSLSGQGNIQYF. The CDR3 nucleotides are TGTGCCAGCAGCTTATCCGGACAGGGTAACATTCAGTACTTC.